This T cell receptor (beta chain) stems from a study of T cells expressing NK-cell markers. General study results and limits: The study found these clonotypes also leading the CD3+CD56-NKG2C+ fraction in a few donors.

It was by 5'RACE template switching with UMIs that TCR beta cDNA was made. TCRdb reprocessed the 5' RACE reads and stores each CDR3 protein as one record, lacking DNA. The sample table includes some 340,000 distinct CDR3 sequences. In the case of this clonotype: Its cognate antigen is unknown.

Germline CDR1 is DFQATT and CDR2 is SNEGSKA (reference sequence). The CDR3 sequence is 13 residues long. The source is a man aged 18 to 69 in good health. This chain uses TRBV20-1 with TRBJ2-1; TCRdb gives TRBD1 as the D gene, but with no DNA this cannot be confirmed. The sample consisted of blood T cells: a sorted CD56 or NKG2C T cell subset, CD4+ or CD8+ T cells, or bulk PBMC T cells (not recorded which). The CDR3 reads CSAVGTGHNEQFF.